This T cell receptor (beta chain) was sequenced in a study of T cell responses to AZD1222 COVID-19 vaccine. Measured with immunoSEQ multiplex PCR; TCRdb has only the in-frame clones, and not every one. The table includes 100,000 or so clones, around nine tenths detected once. The sequence was collected from an adult in good health. Sequencing was performed on peripheral blood, taken on day 0 of AZD1222 vaccination.

DNA of the CDR3: TGCGCCAGCAGCGCCGTGGGGGTCTATGGCTACACCTTC. It encodes CASSAVGVYGYTF. This chain uses TRBV5-1 with TRBJ1-2, with D tentatively TRBD1 (5 bases). The CDR3 is made up of 13 amino acids. Germline lookup yields CDR1 SGHRS and CDR2 YFSETQ. V was trimmed by 4 bases and J by 4 bases, leaving 11 bases between them.